This T cell receptor beta chain was captured in a study of T-cell memory formation after mild COVID-19. TCRdb called the 5' RACE reads again in MiXCR, with one record for every CDR3 protein. Found here are 350,000 or so distinct CDR3 sequences, under 15% of them singletons; the top ten hold around a fifth. This receptor was taken from a man between 18 and 29 years old who had mild COVID-19 (a few samples of this study predate the infection). Cell type and time point are not known. Sequencing was performed on PBMCs or a T cell subset sorted from them (not recorded which).

The CDR3 is CASRSGQGRSTEAFF. CDR3 in DNA: TGTGCCAGCAGATCAGGACAGGGAAGAAGTACTGAAGCTTTCTTT. The chain couples TRBV28 to TRBJ1-1; 8 bases fit TRBD1. Germline-derived CDR1 and CDR2 are MDHEN and SYDVKM. The CDR3 runs 15 residues. V shed 6 bases, J shed 5 bases, and the junction held 11 bases outside the gene matches.